This section outlines one TCR beta chain sequence together with its context. Its antigen is not known. This entry comes from a study of T cell responses to AZD1222 COVID-19 vaccine. Study-wide findings and caveats: Spike-specific TCR breadth and depth both grew after two AZD1222 doses. It was only after the peak T cell response that any repertoires were sampled.

V lost 1 base, J lost 6 bases, and 10 bases lay in between. The CDR3 has 14 residues. In germline, CDR1 is LNHDA, CDR2 SQIVND (reference sequence). Profiling relied on immunoSEQ multiplex PCR, and the TCRdb table lists in-frame clones only, not all of them. The table lists approximately 100,000 clones, nearly 90% of them singletons. The chain links TRBV19 to TRBJ1-5, with D possibly TRBD1 on 5 matching bases. The sample here was peripheral blood, taken 28 days after the second AZD1222 dose. The sequence was collected from an adult who received the AZD1222 COVID-19 vaccine. Here the CDR3 DNA reads TGTGCCAGTAGTATAGGGGCAGGGTCTCAGCCCCAGCATTTT. Encoded protein: CASSIGAGSQPQHF.